A selection of T cell receptor beta chains follows, all from one sample in a study of blood T cell repertoires in COVID-19. Produced via immunoSEQ multiplex PCR; TCRdb's table is partial and in-frame only. The table lists 220,000 or so clones, about 88% of them singletons. The sample comprised peripheral blood. The source of these receptors is a woman between 45 and 60 years old with COVID-19, enrolled during active disease. CDR3s include the opening cysteine and the closing phenylalanine or tryptophan. D genes are given only for firm matches. Clone size is not always given. Where it is, it says once, few, many or a class for expanded clones.

cdr3_nt	cdr3_aa	clone_size	j_call	d_call	v_call
TGTGCCAGCAGCACAAGACCCGGGACTTCAAGTTACAATGAGCAGTTCTTC	CASSTRPGTSSYNEQFF	.	TRBJ2-1	.	TRBV7-8
TGTGCCAGCAGCTTGCGGGGGTTCGACAATGAGCAGTTCTTC	CASSLRGFDNEQFF	.	TRBJ2-1	.	TRBV5-6
TGTGCCAGCAGTGCGGAGTCAGGGTATGGCTACACCTTC	CASSAESGYGYTF	.	TRBJ1-2	.	TRBV2
TGCGCAGGGGGCGCTCCGGGGAACACTGAAGCTTTCTTT	CAGGAPGNTEAFF	.	TRBJ1-1	TRBD1	TRBV29-1
TGTGCCAGCAGCTTATATGGACAGCACACCGGGGAGCTGTTTTTT	CASSLYGQHTGELFF	.	TRBJ2-2	.	TRBV5-4
TGTGCCAGCGCCCCCGATTGGGAGCTGGATGGCTACACCTTC	CASAPDWELDGYTF	.	TRBJ1-2	.	TRBV19
TGTGCCAGCAGTTTTTCTTCCCCGGGACAGGGATCAGGCTACACCTTC	CASSFSSPGQGSGYTF	.	TRBJ1-2	TRBD1	TRBV28
TGTGCCTGGAGTCCAGGGGGCCCCTACGAGCAGTACTTC	CAWSPGGPYEQYF	.	TRBJ2-7	TRBD1	TRBV30
TGTGCCAGCACCTCGACAGGGGTTCGCAATCAGCCCCAGCATTTT	CASTSTGVRNQPQHF	once	TRBJ1-5	TRBD1	TRBV6-6
TGTGCCAGCACCTACGGAGATACGCAGTATTTT	CASTYGDTQYF	.	TRBJ2-3	.	TRBV25-1
TGTGCCAGTAGTATAGGTAGCGGGGCTCAAGAGACCCAGTACTTC	CASSIGSGAQETQYF	.	TRBJ2-5	TRBD2	TRBV19
TGCGCCAGCAGCTTGGGCAGTAATATCTATGGCTACACCTTC	CASSLGSNIYGYTF	.	TRBJ1-2	.	TRBV5-1
TGTGCCTGGAGTGTTGGGACAGGTTTGGATGAGCAGTTCTTC	CAWSVGTGLDEQFF	.	TRBJ2-1	TRBD1	TRBV30
TGTGCCAGCAGCGGTACGGACAAGACGAACCACATTCAGTACTTC	CASSGTDKTNHIQYF	.	TRBJ2-4	.	TRBV6-2/TRBV6-3
TGTGCCAGCAGTGAAAGAACAGTGATAGAGACCCAGTACTTC	CASSERTVIETQYF	.	TRBJ2-5	.	TRBV25-1
TGTGCCAGTAGTATTGTGGTGAGAGATACGCAGTATTTT	CASSIVVRDTQYF	once	TRBJ2-3	.	TRBV19
TGTGCCAGCAGTCAGACAGATTCTGGGGCCAACGTCCTGACTTTC	CASSQTDSGANVLTF	.	TRBJ2-6	.	TRBV28
TGCGCCAGCAGTGAGGGACAGAATGAGCAGTTCTTC	CASSEGQNEQFF	.	TRBJ2-1	.	TRBV10-1
TGTGCCAGCAGTCCTCAGGTCCGATTTCAGGGGGAAGGAGCCTATCAGCCCCAGCATTTT	CASSPQVRFQGEGAYQPQHF	.	TRBJ1-5	TRBD1	TRBV27
TGTGCCAGCAGCCCGTTAGCGCTCTTAACCGGGGAGCTGTTTTTT	CASSPLALLTGELFF	.	TRBJ2-2	.	TRBV4-2